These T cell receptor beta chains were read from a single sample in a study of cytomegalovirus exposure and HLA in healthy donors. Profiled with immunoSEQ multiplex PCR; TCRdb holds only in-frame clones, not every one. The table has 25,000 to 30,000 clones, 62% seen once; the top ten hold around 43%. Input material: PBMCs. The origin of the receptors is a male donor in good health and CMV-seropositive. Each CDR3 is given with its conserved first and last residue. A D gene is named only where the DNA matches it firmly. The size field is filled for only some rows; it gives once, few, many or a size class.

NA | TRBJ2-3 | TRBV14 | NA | CASSPLATTDTQYF
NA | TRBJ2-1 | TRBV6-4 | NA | CASSDLAGSYNEQFF
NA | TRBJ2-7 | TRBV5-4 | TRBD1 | CASSNRDSHYEQYF
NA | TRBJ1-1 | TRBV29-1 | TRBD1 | CSGGQGIVNTEAFF
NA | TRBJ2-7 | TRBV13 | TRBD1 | CASSTRDRAGYEQYF
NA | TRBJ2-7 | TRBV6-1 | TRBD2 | CASSEASGPYEQYF
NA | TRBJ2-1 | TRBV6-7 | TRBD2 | CASSIYPGTTYNEQFF
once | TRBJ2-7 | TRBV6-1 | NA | CASSVLYEQYF
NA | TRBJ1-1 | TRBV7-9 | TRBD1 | CASSRQGVTEAFF
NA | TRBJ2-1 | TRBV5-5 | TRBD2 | CASSLPGLAGPYNEQFF
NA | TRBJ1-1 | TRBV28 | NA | CASSLQEVSEAFF
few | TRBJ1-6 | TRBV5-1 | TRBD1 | CASRPGQESPLHF
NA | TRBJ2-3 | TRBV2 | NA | CASSRGDTQYF
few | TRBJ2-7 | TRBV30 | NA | CAWSKGRGEQYF
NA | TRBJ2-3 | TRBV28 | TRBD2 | CASLSGTAYTDTQYF
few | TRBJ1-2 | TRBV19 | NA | CASTKGVVGYTF
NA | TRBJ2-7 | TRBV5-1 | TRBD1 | CASSLRGQPAYEQYF
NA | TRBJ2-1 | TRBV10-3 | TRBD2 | CAISEQGLAGRNEQFF
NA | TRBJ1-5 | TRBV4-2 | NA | CASSQAGSNQPQHF
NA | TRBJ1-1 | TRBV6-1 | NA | CASNNRRQRFF
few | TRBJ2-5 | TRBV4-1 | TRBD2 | CASSLGLAGGQETQYF
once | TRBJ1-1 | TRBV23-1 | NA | CASLFERRNTEAFF
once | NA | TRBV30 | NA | CAWSGSYEQYF
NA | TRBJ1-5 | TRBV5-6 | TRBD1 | CASSLTGQGYNQPQHF
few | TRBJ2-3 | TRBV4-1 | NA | CASSQDWGQVRHTQYF
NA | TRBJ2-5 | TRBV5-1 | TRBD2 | CASSLGAGGVEETQYF
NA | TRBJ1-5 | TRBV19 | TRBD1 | CASSLATGVGNQPQHF
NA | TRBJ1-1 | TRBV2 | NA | CASSGRLINTEAFF
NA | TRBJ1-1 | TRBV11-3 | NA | CASTPGTGRTEAFF
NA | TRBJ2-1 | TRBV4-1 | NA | CASSQVGVEQFF
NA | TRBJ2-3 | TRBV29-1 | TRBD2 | CSVLRSGGASTDTQYF
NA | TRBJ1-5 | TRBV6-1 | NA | CASSEVPGNQPQHF
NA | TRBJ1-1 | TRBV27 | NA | CASTKGLNTEAFF
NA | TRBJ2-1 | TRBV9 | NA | CASSVVAGGSYNEQFF
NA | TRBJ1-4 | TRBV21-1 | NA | CASSTRQGIGEKLFF
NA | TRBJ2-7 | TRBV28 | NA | CASIPTTRDKPSYEQYF
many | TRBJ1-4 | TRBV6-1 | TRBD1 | CASSERTGGAEKLFF
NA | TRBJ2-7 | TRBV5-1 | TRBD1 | CASSSSGTGAYEQYF
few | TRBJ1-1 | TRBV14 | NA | CASRPQQGWGEAFF